This T cell receptor (beta chain) was documented in a study of T cell changes during pregnancy in multiple sclerosis. Using immunoSEQ multiplex PCR, the repertoire was profiled, and TCRdb retains in-frame clones only, with some absent. Of around 33,000 clones listed, roughly 90% are singletons. There are 14 residues in the CDR3. With 0 bases removed from V and 1 base from J, the gap between germline ends came to 7 bases. Germline assignment: CDR1 SGHRS and CDR2 YFSETQ. The chain links TRBV5-1 to TRBJ2-5; no definite D call. This TCR came from a female donor in good health, enrolled as a control in a pregnancy study. The starting material was peripheral blood, obtained in the third trimester of pregnancy. The CDR3 region has the DNA TGCGCCAGCAGCTTGGGACACCTCCAAGAGACCCAGTACTTC. Amino acids: CASSLGHLQETQYF.